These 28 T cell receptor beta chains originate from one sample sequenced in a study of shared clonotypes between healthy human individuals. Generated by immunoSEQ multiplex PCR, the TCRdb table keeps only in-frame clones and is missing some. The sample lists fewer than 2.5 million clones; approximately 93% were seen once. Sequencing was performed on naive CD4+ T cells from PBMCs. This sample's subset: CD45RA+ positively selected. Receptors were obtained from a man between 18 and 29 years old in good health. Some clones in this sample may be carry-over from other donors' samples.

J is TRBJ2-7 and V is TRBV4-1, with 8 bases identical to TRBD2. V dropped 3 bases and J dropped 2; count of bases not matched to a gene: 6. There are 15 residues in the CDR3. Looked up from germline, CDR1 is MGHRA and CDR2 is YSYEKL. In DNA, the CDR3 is TGCGCCAGCAGCCACCTCGGGAGGGATCCCTACGAGCAGTACTTC. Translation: CASSHLGRDPYEQYF.

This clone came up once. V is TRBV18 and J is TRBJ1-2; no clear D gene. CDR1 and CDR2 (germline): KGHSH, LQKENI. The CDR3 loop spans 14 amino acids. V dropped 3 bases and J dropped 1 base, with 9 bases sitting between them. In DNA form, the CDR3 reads TGTGCCAGCTCACCGAGCCGGATTAACTATGGCTACACCTTC. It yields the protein CASSPSRINYGYTF.

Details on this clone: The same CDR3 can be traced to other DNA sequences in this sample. CDR3 loop: CASSSPGTGNQPQHF. DNA for the CDR3: TGTGCCAGCAGTTCACCCGGGACAGGGAATCAGCCCCAGCATTTT. The chain joins TRBV28 to TRBJ1-5, with 9 bases aligning to TRBD1. Germline V gene lookup returns CDR1 MDHEN and CDR2 SYDVKM. V trimming: 4 bases; J trimming: 4 bases; junction bases outside the gene matches: 5. The CDR3 has 15 residues.

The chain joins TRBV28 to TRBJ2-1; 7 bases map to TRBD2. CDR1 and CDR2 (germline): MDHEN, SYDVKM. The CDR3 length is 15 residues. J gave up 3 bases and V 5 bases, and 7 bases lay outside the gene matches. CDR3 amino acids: CASSPMAGVYNEQFF. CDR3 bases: TGTGCCAGCAGTCCGATGGCGGGAGTCTACAATGAGCAGTTCTTC.

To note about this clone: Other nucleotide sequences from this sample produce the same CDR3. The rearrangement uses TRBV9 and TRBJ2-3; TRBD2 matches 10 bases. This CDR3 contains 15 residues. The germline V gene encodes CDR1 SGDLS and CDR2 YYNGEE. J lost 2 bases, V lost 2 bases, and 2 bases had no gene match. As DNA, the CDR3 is TGTGCCAGCAGCGTCGGACTAGCGGTCACAGATACGCAGTATTTT. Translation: CASSVGLAVTDTQYF.

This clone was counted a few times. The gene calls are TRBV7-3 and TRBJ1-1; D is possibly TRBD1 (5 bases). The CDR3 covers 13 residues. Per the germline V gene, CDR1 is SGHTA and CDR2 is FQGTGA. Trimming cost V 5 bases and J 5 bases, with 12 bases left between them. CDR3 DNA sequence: TGTGCCAGCAGCCTTGGGACGGTAACTGAAGCTTTCTTT. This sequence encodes CASSLGTVTEAFF.

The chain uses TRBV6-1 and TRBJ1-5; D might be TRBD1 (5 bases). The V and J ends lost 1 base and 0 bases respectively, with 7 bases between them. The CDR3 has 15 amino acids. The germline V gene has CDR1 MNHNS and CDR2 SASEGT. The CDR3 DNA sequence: TGTGCCAGCAGTGAAGTAAGGGGTAGCAATCAGCCCCAGCATTTT. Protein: CASSEVRGSNQPQHF.

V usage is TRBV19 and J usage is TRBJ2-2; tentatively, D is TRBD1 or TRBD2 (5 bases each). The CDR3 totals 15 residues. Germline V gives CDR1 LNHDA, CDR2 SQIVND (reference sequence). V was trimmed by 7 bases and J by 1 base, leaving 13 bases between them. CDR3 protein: CASKPGTLNTGELFF. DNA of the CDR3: TGTGCCAGTAAGCCCGGGACCCTGAACACCGGGGAGCTGTTTTTT.

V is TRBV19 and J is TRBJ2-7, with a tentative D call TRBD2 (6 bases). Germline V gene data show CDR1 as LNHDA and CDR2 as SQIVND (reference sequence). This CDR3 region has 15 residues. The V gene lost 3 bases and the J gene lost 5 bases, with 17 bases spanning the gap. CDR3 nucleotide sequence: TGTGCCAGTAGTATTTACGGGAGAGTCCCCCACGAGCAGTACTTC. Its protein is CASSIYGRVPHEQYF.

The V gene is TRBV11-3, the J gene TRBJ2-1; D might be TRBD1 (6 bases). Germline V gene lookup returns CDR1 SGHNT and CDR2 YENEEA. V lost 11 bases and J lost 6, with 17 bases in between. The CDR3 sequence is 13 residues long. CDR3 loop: CALEGPRGNEQFF. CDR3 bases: TGTGCCCTCGAGGGTCCCAGGGGCAATGAGCAGTTCTTC. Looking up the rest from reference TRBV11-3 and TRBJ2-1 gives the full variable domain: EAGVVQSPRYKIIEKKQPVAFWCNPISGHNTLYWYLQNLGQGPELLIRYENEEAVDDSQLPKDRFSAERLKGVDSTLKIQPAELGDSAVYLCALEGPRGNEQFFGPGTRLTVL.

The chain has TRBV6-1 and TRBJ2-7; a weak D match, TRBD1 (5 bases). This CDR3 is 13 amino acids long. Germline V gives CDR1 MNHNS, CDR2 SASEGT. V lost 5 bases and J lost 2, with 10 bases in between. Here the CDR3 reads CASSRQSPYEQYF. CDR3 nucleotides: TGTGCCAGCAGTCGACAGTCTCCCTACGAGCAGTACTTC.

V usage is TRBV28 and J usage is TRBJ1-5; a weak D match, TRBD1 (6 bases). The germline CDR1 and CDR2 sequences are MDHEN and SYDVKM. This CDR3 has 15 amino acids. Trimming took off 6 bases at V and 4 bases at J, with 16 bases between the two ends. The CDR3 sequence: CASRGDTWTNQPQHF. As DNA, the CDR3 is TGTGCCAGCAGGGGGGACACTTGGACTAATCAGCCCCAGCATTTT.

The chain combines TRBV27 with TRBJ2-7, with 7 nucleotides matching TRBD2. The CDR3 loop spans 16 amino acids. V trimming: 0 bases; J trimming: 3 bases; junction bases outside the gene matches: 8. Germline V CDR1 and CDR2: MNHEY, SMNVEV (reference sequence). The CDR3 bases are TGTGCCAGCAGTTTATCACGGCTGGGAGGGGACTACGAGCAGTACTTC. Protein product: CASSLSRLGGDYEQYF.

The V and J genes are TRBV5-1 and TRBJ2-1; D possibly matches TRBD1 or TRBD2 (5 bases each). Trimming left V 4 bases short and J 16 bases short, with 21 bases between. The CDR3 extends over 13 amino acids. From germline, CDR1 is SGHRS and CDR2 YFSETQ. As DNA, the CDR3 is TGCGCCAGCAGCCTTTCCCGGGACCAAGGATGCTTCTTC. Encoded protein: CASSLSRDQGCFF.

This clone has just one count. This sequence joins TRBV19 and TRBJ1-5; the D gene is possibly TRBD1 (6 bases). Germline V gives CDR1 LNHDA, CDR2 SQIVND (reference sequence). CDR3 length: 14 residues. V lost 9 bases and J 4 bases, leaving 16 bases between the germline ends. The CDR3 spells CASRHQGRNQPQHF. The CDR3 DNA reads TGTGCCAGCCGCCACCAGGGGAGAAATCAGCCCCAGCATTTT. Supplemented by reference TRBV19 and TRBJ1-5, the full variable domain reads DGGITQSPKYLFRKEGQNVTLSCEQNLNHDAMYWYRQDPGQGLRLIYYSQIVNDFQKGDIAEGYSVSREKKESFPLTVTSAQKNPTAFYLCASRHQGRNQPQHFGDGTRLSIL.

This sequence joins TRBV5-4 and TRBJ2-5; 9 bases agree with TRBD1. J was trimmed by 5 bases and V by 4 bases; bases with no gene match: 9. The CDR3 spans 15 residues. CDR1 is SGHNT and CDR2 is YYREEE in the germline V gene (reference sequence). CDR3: CASSATGGKVETQYF. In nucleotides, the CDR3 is TGTGCCAGCAGCGCGACAGGGGGAAAGGTTGAGACCCAGTACTTC.

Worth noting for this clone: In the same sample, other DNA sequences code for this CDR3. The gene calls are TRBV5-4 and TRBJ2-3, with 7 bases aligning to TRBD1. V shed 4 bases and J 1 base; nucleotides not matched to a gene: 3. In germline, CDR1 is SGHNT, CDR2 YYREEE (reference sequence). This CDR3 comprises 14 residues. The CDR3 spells CASSIGQGTDTQYF. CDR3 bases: TGTGCCAGCAGCATCGGACAGGGCACAGATACGCAGTATTTT.

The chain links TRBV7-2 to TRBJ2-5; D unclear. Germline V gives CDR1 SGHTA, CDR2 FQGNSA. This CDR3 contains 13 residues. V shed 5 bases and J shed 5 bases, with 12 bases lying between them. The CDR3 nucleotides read TGTGCCAGCAGCCCCCGGTCCGCCGAGACCCAGTACTTC. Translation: CASSPRSAETQYF.

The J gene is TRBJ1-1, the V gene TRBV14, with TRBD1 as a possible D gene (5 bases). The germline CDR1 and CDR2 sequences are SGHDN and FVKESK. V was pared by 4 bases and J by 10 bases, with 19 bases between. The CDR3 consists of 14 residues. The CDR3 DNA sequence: TGTGCCAGCAGCCTTGACCTTGTTGGGGCGCGAGCTTTCTTT. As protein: CASSLDLVGARAFF.

CDR3 loop: CASSLGLVSYYEQYF. The CDR3 bases are TGCGCCAGCAGCTTGGGACTAGTGTCATACTACGAGCAGTACTTC. The chain links TRBV5-1 to TRBJ2-7, with D possibly being TRBD2 (6 bases). Trimming took off 0 bases at V and 3 bases at J, with 13 bases between the two ends. CDR1 is SGHRS, CDR2 YFSETQ, per germline. CDR3 length: 15 amino acids.

The CDR3 DNA sequence: TGTGCCAGCAGTCCCGGGGGGGCAGAGGACTATGGCTACACCTTC. Translated, it gives CASSPGGAEDYGYTF. The chain uses TRBV28 and TRBJ1-2, with a tentative D call TRBD1 (6 bases). The CDR3 is made up of 15 amino acids. V dropped 5 bases and J dropped 3 bases, with 16 bases sitting between them. Germline assignment: CDR1 MDHEN and CDR2 SYDVKM.

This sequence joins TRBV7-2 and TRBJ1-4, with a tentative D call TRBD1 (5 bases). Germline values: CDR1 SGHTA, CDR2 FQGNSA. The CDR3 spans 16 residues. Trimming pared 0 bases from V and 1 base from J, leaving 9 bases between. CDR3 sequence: CASSLAHGGTNEKLFF. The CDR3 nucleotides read TGTGCCAGCAGCTTAGCCCACGGGGGAACTAATGAAAAACTGTTTTTT.

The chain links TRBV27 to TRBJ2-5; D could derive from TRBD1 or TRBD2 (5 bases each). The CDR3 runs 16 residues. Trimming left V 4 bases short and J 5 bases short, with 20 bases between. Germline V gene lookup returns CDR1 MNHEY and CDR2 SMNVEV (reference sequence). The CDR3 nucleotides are TGTGCCAGCAGTTCCCGGGCCCCCGCCTGGGGGGAGACCCAGTACTTC. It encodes CASSSRAPAWGETQYF.

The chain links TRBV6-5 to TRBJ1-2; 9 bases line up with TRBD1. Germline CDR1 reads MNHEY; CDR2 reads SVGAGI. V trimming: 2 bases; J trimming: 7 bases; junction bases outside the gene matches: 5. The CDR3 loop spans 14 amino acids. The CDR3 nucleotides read TGTGCCAGCAGTTACGTGACAGGGGGACGTGGCTACACCTTC. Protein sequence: CASSYVTGGRGYTF.

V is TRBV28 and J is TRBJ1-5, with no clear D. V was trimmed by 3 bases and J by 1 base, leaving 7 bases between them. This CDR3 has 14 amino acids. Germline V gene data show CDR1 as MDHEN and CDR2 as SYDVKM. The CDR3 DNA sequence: TGTGCCAGCAGTTTCGAGCAGAGCAATCAGCCCCAGCATTTT. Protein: CASSFEQSNQPQHF.

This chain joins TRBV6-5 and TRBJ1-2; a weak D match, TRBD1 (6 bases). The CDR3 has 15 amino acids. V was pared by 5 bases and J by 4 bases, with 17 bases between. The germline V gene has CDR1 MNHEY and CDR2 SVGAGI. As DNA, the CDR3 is TGTGCCAGCAGTAATACTCGTGGACAGTCCTATGGCTACACCTTC. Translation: CASSNTRGQSYGYTF.

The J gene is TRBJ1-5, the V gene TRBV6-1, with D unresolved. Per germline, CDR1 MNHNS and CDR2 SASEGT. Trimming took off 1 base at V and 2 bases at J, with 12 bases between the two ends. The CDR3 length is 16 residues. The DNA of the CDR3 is TGTGCCAGCAGTGAAGTCGAAGGGTACGGCAATCAGCCCCAGCATTTT. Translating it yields CASSEVEGYGNQPQHF.

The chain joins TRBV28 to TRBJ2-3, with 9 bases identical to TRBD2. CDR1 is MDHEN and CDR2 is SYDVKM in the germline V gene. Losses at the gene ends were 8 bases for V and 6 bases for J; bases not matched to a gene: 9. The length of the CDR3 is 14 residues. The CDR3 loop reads CASWGREGQDTQYF. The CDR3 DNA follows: TGTGCCAGCTGGGGGCGGGAGGGCCAGGATACGCAGTATTTT.